What follows describes a single TCR beta chain. The antigen is not known. This sample stems from a study of lymphopenia after photon versus proton radiotherapy. Findings and limits, study-wide: Oligoclonal CD8+ Temra expansion after nadir drove photon patients' diversity drop.

Profiling relied on immunoSEQ multiplex PCR, and the TCRdb table lists in-frame clones only, not all of them. The sample lists 25,000 to 35,000 clones, 85% to 90% seen once, with around 6.7% in the top ten. This CDR3 spans 15 amino acids. CDR1 and CDR2 (germline): MNHNY, SVGAGI (reference sequence). The ends lost 6 bases at V and 4 bases at J; junction bases unmatched: 9. The chain has TRBV6-6 and TRBJ2-5, with 9 bases lining up with TRBD1. The source was peripheral blood, collected from a patient treated with proton-based radiotherapy. The receptor's source is a woman in her 70s with pancreatic cancer. Some clones in this sample may be carry-over from other donors' samples. CDR3 in amino acids: CASSLDRGQGETQYF. The CDR3 bases are TGTGCCAGCAGCCTGGACAGGGGCCAGGGAGAGACCCAGTACTTC.